One and the same sample provided the 6 T cell receptor beta chains below, sequenced in a study of beta chain features in type 1 diabetes. Expressed TCRB transcripts were sequenced because the entire RNA isolate underwent reverse transcription. Method: immunoSEQ multiplex PCR; TCRdb's copy keeps in-frame clones and lacks some. The table shows about 140,000 clones, with about 10% occurring only once. Sequencing was done on a sample of naive CD4+ T cells from blood. The receptor source for this set is a young man in good health.

The sample holds a few counts of this clone. The chain is built from TRBV6-1 and TRBJ1-1; a possible D gene is TRBD1 (6 bases). CDR1 and CDR2 from the germline V gene are MNHNS and SASEGT. V was cut by 6 bases and J by 6 bases, with 14 bases left in between. The CDR3 covers 13 residues. CDR3 nucleotide sequence: TGTGCCAGCAGGGGGGGGCGTATCTCTGAAGCTTTCTTT. Amino acid sequence: CASRGGRISEAFF.

The rearrangement uses TRBV27 and TRBJ1-1; 9 nucleotides agree with TRBD1. Germline CDR1 MNHEY, CDR2 SMNVEV (reference sequence). The ends lost 2 bases at V and 2 bases at J; junction bases unmatched: 9. The CDR3 is 17 amino acids. CDR3 in amino acids: CASSLPPGQGRNTEAFF. The CDR3 bases are TGTGCCAGCAGTTTACCTCCGGGACAGGGAAGAAACACTGAAGCTTTCTTT.

V usage is TRBV9 and J usage is TRBJ2-1, with D tentatively TRBD2 (6 bases). This CDR3 spans 15 amino acids. V dropped 0 bases and J dropped 8 bases, with 15 bases sitting between them. Germline V gene lookup returns CDR1 SGDLS and CDR2 YYNGEE. The CDR3 here is CASSVVAVGGDEQFF. CDR3 sequence (DNA): TGTGCCAGCAGCGTAGTCGCAGTGGGAGGAGATGAGCAGTTCTTC.

This clone was seen more than once but under ten times. V and J are TRBV15 and TRBJ1-6; D call uncertain. CDR1 and CDR2 from the germline V gene are LNHNV and YYDKDF (reference sequence). This CDR3 contains 18 residues. V was clipped by 0 bases and J by 10 bases, with 22 bases between them. The CDR3 region has the DNA TGTGCCACCAGCAGAGATGGTCTAGGAGATAGAAATCGGTCACCCCTCCACTTT. It encodes CATSRDGLGDRNRSPLHF.

This rearrangement joins TRBV11-2 to TRBJ2-7, with 10 nucleotides matching TRBD1. The CDR3 is 15 amino acids. The V gene's germline CDR1 is SGHAT and CDR2 FQNNGV. V shed 5 bases, J shed 2 bases, and the junction held 6 bases outside the gene matches. The CDR3 here is CASSPRTGGPYEQYF. In nucleotides, the CDR3 is TGTGCCAGCAGCCCAAGGACAGGGGGACCCTACGAGCAGTACTTC. The whole variable domain, remainder taken from reference TRBV11-2 and TRBJ2-7, is EAGVAQSPRYKIIEKRQSVAFWCNPISGHATLYWYQQILGQGPKLLIQFQNNGVVDDSQLPKDRFSAERLKGVDSTLKIQPAKLEDSAVYLCASSPRTGGPYEQYFGPGTRLTVT.

The sample holds a few counts of this clone. The gene calls are TRBV7-2 and TRBJ2-7; TRBD2 agrees at 8 bases. Germline V gene sequence: CDR1 SGHTA, CDR2 FQGNSA. This CDR3 region has 15 residues. V trimming: 3 bases; J trimming: 3 bases; junction bases outside the gene matches: 7. In DNA form, the CDR3 reads TGTGCCAGCAGCTTGCGGGAGGACAGATACTACGAGCAGTACTTC. Translated, it gives CASSLREDRYYEQYF.